The 13 T cell receptor beta chains reported below all come from one sample, sequenced in a study of metastatic and nonmetastatic thyroid tumors. Not a single patient had been given any form of treatment at any point before undergoing thyroid surgery. TCRdb re-called the PCR reads through MiXCR. The table lists tens of thousands of clones, 20% to 30% of them singletons, with around 19% in the top ten. The sequenced material came from blood. The receptors here all came from a male donor with papillary thyroid cancer or a benign thyroid nodule (not recorded which). Some clones in this sample may be carry-over from other donors' samples.

The chain uses TRBV20-1 and TRBJ1-4; D might be TRBD1 (6 bases). The CDR3 has 16 residues. CDR1 DFQATT and CDR2 SNEGSKA come from the germline V gene (reference sequence). Trimming shortened V by 6 bases and J by 7 bases, and 24 bases separated the two germline ends. The CDR3 nucleotides are TGCAGTGCAAAAACGGGACATACGTGGTCTTTTGAAAAACTGTTTTTT. This codes for CSAKTGHTWSFEKLFF.

The table lists this clone with many counts. The V and J genes are TRBV18 and TRBJ2-7; 11 bases map to TRBD1. CDR3 length: 15 amino acids. The J segment lost 3 bases and the V segment lost 3 bases, leaving 4 bases of the junction unmatched. Per the germline V gene, CDR1 is KGHSH and CDR2 is LQKENI. CDR3: CASSPAGTGGYEQYF. The CDR3 DNA reads TGTGCCAGCTCACCCGCCGGGACAGGGGGCTACGAGCAGTACTTC.

This clone showed up many times. A much larger clone lies a single base off, so this may be a read error. Here the CDR3 DNA reads TGTGCCAGCAGTCGATCAGAACAGGGAAATACCAGGGAGCTGTTTTTT. It specifies CASSRSEQGNTRELFF. The genes are TRBV6-4 and TRBJ2-2, with D tentatively TRBD1 (6 bases). The CDR3 contains 16 residues. Germline CDR1 is MRHNA and CDR2 is SNTAGT. Trimming removed 5 bases at V and 9 bases at J, with 22 bases between.

This clone has more than one count but fewer than ten. CDR3 residues: CATADGSWNTDTQYF. The CDR3 DNA follows: TGTGCCACCGCTGACGGATCGTGGAACACAGATACGCAGTATTTT. This sequence joins TRBV10-3 and TRBJ2-3, with D uncertain. Looked up from germline, CDR1 is ENHRY and CDR2 is SYGVKD. V lost 10 bases and J lost 2, with 19 bases in between. The CDR3 has 15 amino acids.

Ten or more counts support this clone. V and J are TRBV9 and TRBJ1-5, with D unresolved. V dropped 0 bases and J dropped 0 bases, with 7 bases sitting between them. In germline, CDR1 is SGDLS, CDR2 YYNGEE. The CDR3 length is 15 residues. CDR3: CASSVGGVSNQPQHF. The CDR3 coding sequence is TGTGCCAGCAGCGTAGGGGGAGTTAGCAATCAGCCCCAGCATTTT.

This clone was counted many times. The chain links TRBV2 to TRBJ1-6; D is ambiguous. This CDR3 is built from 13 residues. V lost 1 base, J lost 10 bases, and 8 bases lay in between. Germline V CDR1 and CDR2: SNHLY, FYNNEI. The CDR3 sequence is CASSEGGWSPLHF. CDR3 coding DNA: TGTGCCAGCAGTGAAGGGGGTTGGTCACCCCTCCACTTT.

This clone showed up many times. The chain recombines TRBV10-2 with TRBJ2-1; the D is unclear. This CDR3 region has 14 residues. Germline V CDR1 and CDR2: WSHSY, SAAADI. V was clipped by 5 bases and J by 2 bases, with 10 bases between them. CDR3 in amino acids: CASSNRRTYNEQFF. As DNA, the CDR3 is TGCGCCAGCAGTAACAGACGGACCTACAATGAGCAGTTCTTC.

As regards this clone: Possible read error: a much larger clone is one base away. Distinct nucleotide sequences in the sample also encode this CDR3. This rearrangement joins TRBV30 to TRBJ1-4, with TRBD1 matching over 7 bases. Per germline, CDR1 GTSNPN and CDR2 SVGIG (reference sequence). The CDR3 runs to 16 residues. The CDR3 bases are TGTGCCTGGAGTCCAACCGACAGGGATCGGGGTGAAAAGCTGTTTTTT. Its translation is CAWSPTDRDRGEKLFF.

This clone has just a few counts. The chain joins TRBV9 to TRBJ2-3; 7 nucleotides line up with TRBD2. The V and J ends lost 0 bases and 8 bases, in that order; junction bases with no gene match: 6. Germline values: CDR1 SGDLS, CDR2 YYNGEE. CDR3 length: 14 residues. CDR3 sequence reads: CASSVAGGITTQYF. CDR3 nucleotide sequence: TGTGCCAGCAGCGTAGCGGGAGGAATAACTACGCAGTATTTT.

By share of the sample, this clone is medium-sized. The chain couples TRBV19 to TRBJ2-1; D may be TRBD2 (5 bases). The CDR3 runs 14 residues. CDR1 is LNHDA and CDR2 is SQIVND in the germline V gene (reference sequence). Between the trimmed V and J ends, which lost 6 bases and 2 bases, there was a span of 11 bases. The CDR3 is CASRTGTAYNEQFF. DNA of the CDR3: TGTGCCAGTAGGACGGGAACAGCCTACAATGAGCAGTTCTTC.

This clone was seen more than once but under ten times. The rearrangement joins TRBV12-3 or TRBV12-4 to TRBJ2-3, with D possibly TRBD2 on 7 matching bases. V lost 5 bases and J lost 8, with 26 bases in between. This CDR3 region has 17 residues. This chain's CDR3 is CASSPHGGASSHGTQYF. In DNA form, the CDR3 reads TGTGCCAGCAGTCCCCATGGGGGGGCCTCTTCACATGGTACGCAGTATTTT.

This clone was recorded at least ten times. The chain is built from TRBV19 and TRBJ1-5; no firm D call. This CDR3 has 12 residues. The V end lost 6 bases, the J end lost 8 bases, and 11 bases lay between the germline ends. The V gene's germline CDR1 is LNHDA and CDR2 SQIVND (reference sequence). CDR3 nucleotides: TGTGCCAGTAGCCCCCAGGTTGAGCCCCAGCATTTT. Protein product: CASSPQVEPQHF.

This clone was seen at least ten times. This chain connects TRBV7-2 to TRBJ2-5; TRBD2 agrees at 9 bases. Germline lookup yields CDR1 SGHTA and CDR2 FQGNSA. The CDR3 covers 15 residues. J gave up 3 bases and V 2 bases, and 4 bases lay outside the gene matches. The CDR3 region has the DNA TGTGCCAGCAGCTTATCAAGGACTAGCGAAGAGACCCAGTACTTC. Translation gives CASSLSRTSEETQYF.